Listed below are T cell receptor beta chains from one sample, sequenced in a study of PD-1 blockade in classical Hodgkin lymphoma. Measured with immunoSEQ multiplex PCR; TCRdb has only the in-frame clones, and not every one. Found here are 100,000 or so clones, approximately 94% of them singletons; the top ten hold 2%. Sample: peripheral blood mononuclear cells (PBMCs), taken before the fourth cycle of nivolumab. The receptors were gathered from a human donor with classical Hodgkin lymphoma. Both conserved end residues are part of each CDR3. D genes are given only for firm matches. Rows may omit the clone size; those that give it use once, few, many or a size class.

TRBD1 - TRBJ1-2 TRBV19 TGTGCCAGTAGTATCCGGGACAGAGCTCGATTGCACAAAGGCTACACCTTC CASSIRDRARLHKGYTF
TRBD1 - TRBJ1-2 TRBV5-4 TGTGCCAGCACCCCTCAGGGGGTTAACTATGGCTACACCTTC CASTPQGVNYGYTF
TRBD2 - TRBJ2-1 TRBV7-8 TGTGCCAGCAGCACCCGGGGACTAGCGGGACTCAATGAGCAGTTCTTC CASSTRGLAGLNEQFF
TRBD1 - TRBJ1-2 TRBV2 TGTGCCAGCAGTTTAACTAGACAGGGGGCAGAGGACTATGGCTACACCTTC CASSLTRQGAEDYGYTF
TRBD1 - TRBJ1-5 TRBV28 TGTGCCAGCAGTCGACCGGGACAGAGCAATCAGCCCCAGCATTTT CASSRPGQSNQPQHF
TRBD2 - TRBJ2-7 TRBV4-1 TGCGCCAGCAGCCAGGGCCGGACTAGCGGGAGAGGCGAGCAGTACTTC CASSQGRTSGRGEQYF
TRBD2 - TRBJ2-1 TRBV9 TGTGCCAGCAGCGCGGGGGGAGCGGTGAGCTCCTACAATGAGCAGTTCTTC CASSAGGAVSSYNEQFF
- - TRBJ1-4 TRBV6-1 TGTGCCAGCAGTGAACCAGGGGCGGTTGAAAAACTGTTTTTT CASSEPGAVEKLFF
- once TRBJ2-1 TRBV10-1 TGCGCCAGCAGTGAGGAGGTGAGGGGCCAGCAGTTCTTC CASSEEVRGQQFF
- - TRBJ2-3 TRBV10-3 TGTGCCATCAGTGAGGTCGGACAAGTCACAGATACGCAGTATTTT CAISEVGQVTDTQYF
TRBD2 - TRBJ2-7 TRBV2 TGTGCCAGCAGCGCCGGGACTAGCGGGAGCTACGAGCAGTACTTC CASSAGTSGSYEQYF
- - TRBJ1-5 TRBV9 TGTGCCAGCAGCGCTACCGTGGGGGCCGGGCAGCCCCAGCATTTT CASSATVGAGQPQHF
- - TRBJ1-4 TRBV10-3 TGTGCCATCAGCTCCAGGGATACTGGAGAAAAACTGTTTTTT CAISSRDTGEKLFF
TRBD2 - TRBJ2-5 TRBV11-3 TGTGCCAGCAGCAGTGGGACTAGCGGGAGCCCCGGCCAAGAGACCCAGTACTTC CASSSGTSGSPGQETQYF
- - TRBJ1-1 TRBV7-9 TGTGCCAGCAGCGCCTGGGACCTAAGGGTGAACACTGAAGCTTTCTTT CASSAWDLRVNTEAFF
- - TRBJ2-3 TRBV5-1 TGCGCCAGCAGCCTGGGACTGTCAGGCCGTACCCGAGATACGCAGTATTTT CASSLGLSGRTRDTQYF
TRBD1 - TRBJ1-4 TRBV19 TGTGCCAGTAGTGTGAGGGGGCGGCAGGGCGAAAAACTGTTTTTT CASSVRGRQGEKLFF
- - TRBJ2-3 TRBV7-2 TGTGCCAGCAGCCCGCGGAGAACGACAGATACGCAGTATTTT CASSPRRTTDTQYF
- once TRBJ2-2 TRBV6-5 TGTGCCAGCAGTTACGGGATTGACGGGGAGCTGTTTTTT CASSYGIDGELFF
- - TRBJ2-1 TRBV10-2 TGCGCCAGCAGAGATAGCGAGCAGTTCTTC CASRDSEQFF
- - TRBJ1-1 TRBV2 TGTGCCGTCAGGTGGGGGTTTGGAACTGAAGCTTTCTTT CAVRWGFGTEAFF
TRBD1 - TRBJ2-6 TRBV19 TGTGCCAGTTTGGGGGACAGGAAAAGCACTGGGGCCAACGTCCTGACTTTC CASLGDRKSTGANVLTF
- - TRBJ1-5 TRBV29-1 TGCAGCGTTGGAGTTGGCCCCAATCAGCCCCAGCATTTT CSVGVGPNQPQHF
TRBD1 - TRBJ1-1 TRBV29-1 TGCAGCGTAGGACAGGGGGCGCACACTGAAGCTTTCTTT CSVGQGAHTEAFF
- - TRBJ2-2 TRBV10-1 TGCGCCAGCAGTGTCCGGGTTGCCGGGGAGCTGTTTTTT CASSVRVAGELFF
- - TRBJ1-3 TRBV5-6 TGTGCCAGCAGCTTGGGACCCGGAAACACCATATATTTT CASSLGPGNTIYF
TRBD2 - TRBJ2-3 TRBV2 TGTGCCAGCAGCGATACGTTGGGACTAGCGGGAGTTCGAGATACGCAGTATTTT CASSDTLGLAGVRDTQYF
TRBD1 - TRBJ1-2 TRBV6-5 TGTGCCAGCAGTCGGGACAGAGTCTATGGCTACACCTTC CASSRDRVYGYTF
TRBD2 - TRBJ2-1 TRBV11-2 TGTGCCAGCAGCCGCACACTAGCGGGAGGGACCTACAATGAGCAGTTCTTC CASSRTLAGGTYNEQFF
- - TRBJ2-1 TRBV7-2 TGTGCCAGCAGCTTAGTGGAGGGTAAGCAGTTCTTC CASSLVEGKQFF
- - TRBJ2-1 TRBV30 TGTGCCTGGAGTTCGGACCTAGGCCCCAATGGTGAGCAGTTCTTC CAWSSDLGPNGEQFF
TRBD1 - TRBJ2-7 TRBV2 TGTGCCAGCAGTGAATGGAAGGACAGGGAGGACGAGCAGTACTTC CASSEWKDREDEQYF
- - TRBJ1-2 TRBV13 TGTGCCAGCAGCTTAGGGACATCTAACTATGGCTACACCTTC CASSLGTSNYGYTF
TRBD2 - TRBJ2-5 TRBV2 TGTGCCAGCAGTTATAGCGGGAAAGATCAAGAGACCCAGTACTTC CASSYSGKDQETQYF
- - TRBJ2-3 TRBV19 TGTGCCAGTAGTACCGACACGCCGCGGAGGCAGTATTTT CASSTDTPRRQYF
TRBD1 - TRBJ1-5 TRBV5-1 TGCGCCAGCAGCCGGACAGGGGGCGGCAATCAGCCCCAGCATTTT CASSRTGGGNQPQHF
- - TRBJ1-1 TRBV19 TGTGCCAGTAGTAGCCCCGGGGCTCCTGAAGCTTTCTTT CASSSPGAPEAFF
TRBD1 - TRBJ1-5 TRBV7-9 TGTGCCAGCAGCGCCGGGACAGGGTTATTCGGGGGGAGCAATCAGCCCCAGCATTTT CASSAGTGLFGGSNQPQHF
- - TRBJ2-1 TRBV10-2 TGCGCCAGCAGTGTACTAGGCCCCTGGCATGAGCAGTTCTTC CASSVLGPWHEQFF
TRBD2 - TRBJ2-7 TRBV5-1 TGCGCCAGCCGCTGGACTAGTGGTCGCTACGAGCAGTACTTC CASRWTSGRYEQYF
- - TRBJ2-7 TRBV23-1 TGCGCCAGCAGTCAGCCATACGAGCAGTACTTC CASSQPYEQYF
TRBD2 - TRBJ2-2 TRBV5-1 TGCGCCAGCAGCTTACGACTAGCGGGAGTGGCTGGGGAGCTGTTTTTT CASSLRLAGVAGELFF
- - TRBJ2-7 TRBV4-1 TGCGCCAGCAGCCATATACAGCGGAGACAGAGCGAGCAGTACTTC CASSHIQRRQSEQYF
- - TRBJ2-3 TRBV5-1 TGCGCCAGCACCCCCCTGAGCACAGATACGCAGTATTTT CASTPLSTDTQYF
- few TRBJ2-3 TRBV19 TGTGCCAGTAGTTTAGGGGACGGCCCAGATACGCAGTATTTT CASSLGDGPDTQYF
- - TRBJ2-5 TRBV18 TGTGCCAGCTCACCGGCGGGGGCAGGTGGAGAGACCCAGTACTTC CASSPAGAGGETQYF
TRBD2 - TRBJ2-2 TRBV5-4 TGTGCCAGCAGCTTGAGGCGGGGACTAGCGTCGGCCGGGGAGCTGTTTTTT CASSLRRGLASAGELFF
TRBD2 - TRBJ2-1 TRBV29-1 TGCAGCGTTGACGGGACTAGCGGATCCTACAATGAGCAGTTCTTC CSVDGTSGSYNEQFF
- - TRBJ2-3 TRBV19 TGTGCCAGTAGTACCCGAAATTCCCCAGATACGCAGTATTTT CASSTRNSPDTQYF
TRBD2 few TRBJ2-3 TRBV5-1 TGCGCCAGCAGCTTGGAGGGACTAGAGGTTTCAGATACGCAGTATTTT CASSLEGLEVSDTQYF
- - TRBJ2-5 TRBV27 TGTGCCAGCAGTCCTGGCCCGGACCGCCAAGAGACCCAGTACTTC CASSPGPDRQETQYF
TRBD1 - TRBJ1-3 TRBV28 TGTGCCAGCAGTTTAGGGACAGGGGTAGGAGGAAACACCATATATTTT CASSLGTGVGGNTIYF
- - TRBJ2-7 TRBV5-6 TGTGCCAGCAGCCAAATCAGGGCCCCCTACGAGCAGTACTTC CASSQIRAPYEQYF
TRBD1 - TRBJ2-1 TRBV10-3 TGTGCCATCAGTGGGGGACAGCACAATGAGCAGTTCTTC CAISGGQHNEQFF